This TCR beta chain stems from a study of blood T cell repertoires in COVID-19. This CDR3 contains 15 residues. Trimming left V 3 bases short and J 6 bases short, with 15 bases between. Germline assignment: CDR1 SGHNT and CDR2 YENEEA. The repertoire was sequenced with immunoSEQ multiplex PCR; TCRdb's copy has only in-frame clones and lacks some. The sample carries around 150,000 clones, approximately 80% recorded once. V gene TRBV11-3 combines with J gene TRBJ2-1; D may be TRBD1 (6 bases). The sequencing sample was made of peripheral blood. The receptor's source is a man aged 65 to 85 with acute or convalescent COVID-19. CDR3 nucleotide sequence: TGTGCCAGCAGCTTGGCAGGGGTAGCGTTCAATGAGCAGTTCTTC. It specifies CASSLAGVAFNEQFF.